The 28 T cell receptor beta chains given below trace back to one sample, sequenced in a study of blood T cell repertoires in COVID-19. The method was immunoSEQ multiplex PCR; TCRdb's version includes in-frame clones alone and lacks a portion of them. The data show about 190,000 clones, around 84% seen once. The sample taken for sequencing was PBMCs or T cells enriched from blood (not recorded which). These receptors originate from a young woman who had recovered from COVID-19.

The genes are TRBV7-6 and TRBJ1-2, with D hard to call. CDR3 size: 13 residues. V lost 2 bases, J lost 3 bases, and 7 bases lay in between. Looked up from germline, CDR1 is SGHVS and CDR2 is FNYEAQ. The CDR3 sequence is CASSLRRDYGYTF. In DNA, the CDR3 is TGTGCCAGCAGCTTACGACGGGACTATGGCTACACCTTC.

This clone was counted at least ten times. Different DNA sequences within this sample yield the same CDR3. This chain joins TRBV12-3 or TRBV12-4 and TRBJ1-2, with D uncertain. The CDR3 spans 12 residues. With 5 bases removed from V and 4 bases from J, the gap between germline ends came to 8 bases. The CDR3 bases are TGTGCCAGCAGTCCCCTTCGCTATGGCTACACCTTC. Amino acids: CASSPLRYGYTF.

The genes are TRBV5-5 and TRBJ1-5; a weak D match, TRBD1 (5 bases). V lost 0 bases and J lost 2, with 6 bases in between. Germline V CDR1 and CDR2: SGHKS, YYEKEE (reference sequence). The CDR3 runs 14 residues. In nucleotides, the CDR3 is TGTGCCAGCAGCTTGGGGGGCGGCAATCAGCCCCAGCATTTT. This gives the protein CASSLGGGNQPQHF.

The gene calls are TRBV7-2 and TRBJ1-5, with no clear D. Germline V gene sequence: CDR1 SGHTA, CDR2 FQGNSA. The germline V and J ends were trimmed by 0 bases and 2 bases, with 14 bases remaining between them. This CDR3 has 17 residues. CDR3 bases: TGTGCCAGCAGCTTAGCGGCCGGGGAAGATGGCAATCAGCCCCAGCATTTT. Translation gives CASSLAAGEDGNQPQHF.

This sequence joins TRBV7-9 and TRBJ2-3; 7 bases line up with TRBD1. Germline V gives CDR1 SEHNR, CDR2 FQNEAQ (reference sequence). The CDR3 runs to 15 residues. The J segment lost 7 bases and the V segment lost 7 bases, leaving 14 bases of the junction unmatched. For the CDR3, the DNA is TGTGCCAGCACCCACCGGACAGGCCTCCTTAATACGCAGTATTTT. Residues: CASTHRTGLLNTQYF.

The chain carries TRBV27 and TRBJ1-1; D might be TRBD1 (5 bases). V gave up 0 bases and J gave up 1 base, with 9 bases separating them. Germline-derived CDR1 and CDR2 are MNHEY and SMNVEV (reference sequence). The CDR3 totals 15 residues. In nucleotides, the CDR3 is TGTGCCAGCAGTTTATCCAGGGCCGGGAACACTGAAGCTTTCTTT. The encoded protein is CASSLSRAGNTEAFF.

This sequence joins TRBV18 and TRBJ2-2, with 14 bases identical to TRBD2. The germline V gene has CDR1 KGHSH and CDR2 LQKENI. The length of the CDR3 is 16 residues. Trimming at V came to 3 bases and at J to 5 bases, leaving 2 bases not matched to a gene. The CDR3 region is CASSPGLAGVTGELFF. The DNA of the CDR3 is TGTGCCAGCTCACCGGGACTAGCGGGAGTTACCGGGGAGCTGTTTTTT.

The rearrangement joins TRBV3-1 (or the pseudogene TRBV3-2) to TRBJ2-3, with 14 bases matching TRBD2. The CDR3 is 17 amino acids. From germline, CDR1 is LGHDT and CDR2 YNNKEL (reference sequence). J was trimmed by 2 bases and V by 5 bases; bases with no gene match: 6. The CDR3 nucleotides are TGTGCCAGCAGCGCAAGGACTAGCGGGAGGTTCACAGATACGCAGTATTTT. Protein product: CASSARTSGRFTDTQYF.

The CDR3 DNA reads as TGTGCCAGCAGAACTAGCGGGAATGAGCAGTTCTTC. Protein product: CASRTSGNEQFF. This chain links TRBV2 with TRBJ2-1; 9 nucleotides align to TRBD2. CDR3 length equals 12 residues. Germline loops: CDR1 SNHLY, CDR2 FYNNEI. V shed 6 bases and J 7 bases; nucleotides not matched to a gene: 1.

The rearrangement uses TRBV29-1 and TRBJ2-7; 7 positions match TRBD1. Germline V CDR1 and CDR2: SQVTM, ANQGSEA. This CDR3 region has 12 residues. The CDR3 reads CSTTGNGYEQYF. The CDR3 DNA reads as TGCAGTACGACAGGGAACGGCTACGAGCAGTACTTC.

The chain combines TRBV11-3 with TRBJ2-5, with 11 bases fitting TRBD1. The CDR3 has 16 amino acids. The ends lost 3 bases at V and 5 bases at J; junction bases unmatched: 8. From germline, CDR1 is SGHNT and CDR2 YENEEA. The CDR3 protein is CASSFGTGGFEETQYF. The CDR3 DNA is TGTGCCAGCAGCTTTGGGACAGGGGGGTTTGAGGAGACCCAGTACTTC.

The CDR3: CASSSQGSFTEAFF. For the CDR3, the DNA is TGTGCCAGCAGCTCCCAGGGGAGTTTCACTGAAGCTTTCTTT. This sequence joins TRBV7-9 and TRBJ1-1; a possible D gene is TRBD1 (6 bases). The CDR3 totals 14 residues. Trimming stripped 4 bases from V and 4 bases from J, with 13 bases between. The V gene's germline CDR1 is SEHNR and CDR2 FQNEAQ (reference sequence). The full variable domain, its missing parts supplied by reference TRBV7-9 and TRBJ1-1, is DTGVSQNPRHKITKRGQNVTFRCDPISEHNRLYWYRQTLGQGPEFLTYFQNEAQLEKSRLLSDRFSAERPKGSFSTLEIQRTEQGDSAMYLCASSSQGSFTEAFFGQGTRLTVV.

The genes are TRBV5-1 and TRBJ1-6; D not resolved. This CDR3 is built from 16 residues. V dropped 0 bases and J dropped 0 bases, with 7 bases sitting between them. The germline CDR1 and CDR2 sequences are SGHRS and YFSETQ. The CDR3 DNA is TGCGCCAGCAGCTTGGTCGGTGACTCCTATAATTCACCCCTCCACTTT. Its translation: CASSLVGDSYNSPLHF.

J is TRBJ2-3 and V is TRBV7-9, with 7 positions matching TRBD1. Germline V lookup: CDR1 SEHNR, CDR2 FQNEAQ (reference sequence). V trimming: 1 base; J trimming: 0 bases; junction bases outside the gene matches: 7. The CDR3 contains 17 residues. The CDR3: CASSLGGTAGSTDTQYF. The DNA for the CDR3 is TGTGCCAGCAGCTTAGGGGGGACAGCTGGGAGCACAGATACGCAGTATTTT.

The chain employs TRBV4-1 and TRBJ2-7; 7 nucleotides line up with TRBD2. Per germline, CDR1 MGHRA and CDR2 YSYEKL. The J segment lost 0 bases and the V segment lost 1 base, leaving 6 bases of the junction unmatched. There are 16 residues in the CDR3. The CDR3: CASSQVPSGGSYEQYF. The CDR3 DNA reads as TGCGCCAGCAGCCAAGTCCCTAGCGGAGGCTCCTACGAGCAGTACTTC.

This clone was seen only once. V gene TRBV11-2 combines with J gene TRBJ2-7; TRBD2 agrees at 8 bases. This CDR3 has 16 residues. The germline V gene has CDR1 SGHAT and CDR2 FQNNGV. Trimming removed 5 bases from V and 3 bases from J; junction bases left unmatched: 12. Here the CDR3 reads CASSPVTSGPDYEQYV. The CDR3 DNA reads TGTGCCAGCAGCCCCGTAACTAGCGGCCCAGACTACGAGCAGTACGTC.

V is TRBV15 and J is TRBJ2-7; 7 nucleotides align to TRBD1. Unmatched junction bases numbered 6, after V lost 0 bases and J lost 4 bases. Germline CDR1 is LNHNV and CDR2 is YYDKDF (reference sequence). The CDR3 length is 15 residues. CDR3 DNA sequence: TGTGCCACCAGCAGAGATCTGGGACAGCGTTACGAGCAGTACGTC. Translated: CATSRDLGQRYEQYV.

The table lists this clone with a count of one. The V gene is TRBV5-1, the J gene TRBJ2-6; no firm D call. Germline CDR1 is SGHRS and CDR2 is YFSETQ. V was trimmed by 5 bases and J by 0 bases, leaving 6 bases between them. This CDR3 comprises 14 residues. The CDR3 here is CASRETSGANVLTF. The DNA for the CDR3 is TGCGCCAGCAGGGAGACCTCTGGGGCCAACGTCCTGACTTTC.

A single count supports this clone. V and J are TRBV6-5 and TRBJ1-1; TRBD1 is a possible D gene (5 bases). V was cut by 2 bases and J by 5 bases, with 15 bases left in between. The CDR3 is 15 amino acids. Germline CDR1 is MNHEY and CDR2 is SVGAGI. For the CDR3, the DNA is TGTGCCAGCAGTTACGATGGCACCCGGGGGACTGAAGCTTTCTTT. Translation: CASSYDGTRGTEAFF.

A single count supports this clone. The V gene is TRBV28, the J gene TRBJ2-3; 10 nucleotides line up with TRBD2. V lost 5 bases to trimming and J lost 4 bases; unmatched junction nucleotides: 6. Germline loops: CDR1 MDHEN, CDR2 SYDVKM. The CDR3 has 15 amino acids. The CDR3 loop is CASSQAGGQSDTQYF. DNA of the CDR3: TGTGCCAGCAGTCAAGCGGGGGGGCAATCAGATACGCAGTATTTT.

The rearrangement uses TRBV7-3 and TRBJ2-3; a weak D match, TRBD2 (5 bases). CDR3 length equals 14 residues. The ends were cut back, 5 bases at V and 2 bases at J, with 11 bases in the middle. The germline CDR1 and CDR2 sequences are SGHTA and FQGTGA. In nucleotides, the CDR3 is TGTGCCAGCAGCCGAGACTATTACACAGATACGCAGTATTTT. Residues: CASSRDYYTDTQYF.

The chain links TRBV5-5 to TRBJ2-7, with D possibly TRBD1 on 5 matching bases. The CDR3 is 14 amino acids. Deletions cut 7 bases from V and 5 bases from J, with 19 bases between. From germline, CDR1 is SGHKS and CDR2 YYEKEE (reference sequence). DNA of the CDR3: TGTGCCAGCGGTAGGGGTGCGTTGGTGGACGAGCAGTACGTC. Translating gives CASGRGALVDEQYV.

The rearrangement links TRBV19 to TRBJ1-2; 7 bases line up with TRBD1. J lost 4 bases, V lost 6 bases, and 5 bases had no gene match. This CDR3 spans 13 amino acids. Germline CDR1 and CDR2: LNHDA and SQIVND (reference sequence). The chain's CDR3 is CASSPDRVYGYTF. The CDR3 DNA reads as TGTGCCAGTAGCCCAGACAGGGTCTATGGCTACACCTTC.

The rearrangement uses TRBV27 and TRBJ1-2; tentatively, D is TRBD1 (5 bases). Trimming took 3 bases from V and 5 from J, leaving 10 bases between them. Germline-derived CDR1 and CDR2 are MNHEY and SMNVEV (reference sequence). The CDR3 covers 13 residues. DNA for the CDR3: TGTGCCAGCAGTTTCCCCACAGGATATGGCTACACCTTC. Translating it yields CASSFPTGYGYTF.

This chain links TRBV3-1 (or the pseudogene TRBV3-2) with TRBJ2-2; maybe TRBD1 (6 bases). The CDR3 length is 16 residues. The V and J ends lost 0 bases and 3 bases respectively, with 11 bases between them. Germline V lookup: CDR1 LGHDT, CDR2 YNNKEL (reference sequence). CDR3 coding DNA: TGTGCCAGCAGCCAAGACGTAGGGGGTGACACCGGGGAGCTGTTTTTT. Its protein product is CASSQDVGGDTGELFF.

This clone appeared once. This rearrangement joins TRBV4-1 to TRBJ2-3, with 14 bases aligning to TRBD2. This CDR3 has 17 amino acids. CDR1 is MGHRA, CDR2 YSYEKL, per germline. V gave up 4 bases and J gave up 4 bases; unmatched junction bases: 7. The CDR3 sequence: CASSPTGTSGSPDTQYF. CDR3 bases: TGCGCCAGCAGCCCTACTGGGACTAGCGGGAGTCCAGATACGCAGTATTTT.

This clone showed up just once. V usage is TRBV10-2 and J usage is TRBJ2-7, with a weak D call TRBD1 (6 bases). The ends were cut back, 2 bases at V and 0 bases at J, with 11 bases in the middle. Germline values: CDR1 WSHSY, CDR2 SAAADI. This CDR3 contains 15 residues. The CDR3 DNA sequence: TGCGCCAGCAGTGAGGGGGGCCGGAGCTCCTACGAGCAGTACGTC. Translated: CASSEGGRSSYEQYV.

This clone came up once. This rearrangement joins TRBV7-8 to TRBJ1-3; 8 positions match TRBD1. Trimming at V came to 3 bases and at J to 0 bases, leaving 4 bases not matched to a gene. The CDR3 runs to 16 residues. CDR1 is SGHVS, CDR2 FQNEAQ, per germline. CDR3 residues: CASSFSGQDSGNTIYF. The CDR3, as DNA: TGTGCCAGCAGCTTTTCGGGACAGGACTCTGGAAACACCATATATTTT.